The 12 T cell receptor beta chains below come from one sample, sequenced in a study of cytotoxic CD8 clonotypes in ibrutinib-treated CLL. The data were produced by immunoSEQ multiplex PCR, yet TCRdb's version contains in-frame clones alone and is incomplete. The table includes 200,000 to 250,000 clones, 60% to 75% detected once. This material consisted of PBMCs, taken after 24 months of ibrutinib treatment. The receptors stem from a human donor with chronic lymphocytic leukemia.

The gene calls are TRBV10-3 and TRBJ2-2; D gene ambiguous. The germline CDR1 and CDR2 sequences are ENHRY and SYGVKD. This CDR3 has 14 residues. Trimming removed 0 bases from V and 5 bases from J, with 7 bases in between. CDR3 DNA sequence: TGTGCCATCAGTGAGTCGTCCCTAACCGGGGAGCTGTTTTTT. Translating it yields CAISESSLTGELFF.

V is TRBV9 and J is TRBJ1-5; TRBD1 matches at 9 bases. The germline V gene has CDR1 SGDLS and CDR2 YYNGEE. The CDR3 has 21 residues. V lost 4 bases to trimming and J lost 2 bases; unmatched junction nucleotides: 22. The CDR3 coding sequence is TGTGCCAGCAGCTCACCCACAACCCGGGACAGGGCTCTCAATTGCAATCAGCCCCAGCATTTT. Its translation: CASSSPTTRDRALNCNQPQHF.

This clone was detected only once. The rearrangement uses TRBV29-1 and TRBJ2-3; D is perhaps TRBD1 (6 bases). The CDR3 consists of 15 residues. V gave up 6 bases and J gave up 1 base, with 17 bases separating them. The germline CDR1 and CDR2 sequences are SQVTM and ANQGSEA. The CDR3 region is CSVGQGSIGTDTQYF. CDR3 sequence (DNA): TGCAGCGTGGGGCAGGGGTCGATAGGCACAGATACGCAGTATTTT.

CDR3 in amino acids: CASSPRVRFPGKDSGNTIYF. CDR3 nucleotide sequence: TGTGCCAGCAGCCCGAGGGTTAGGTTCCCGGGGAAGGACTCTGGAAACACCATATATTTT. V gene TRBV11-3 combines with J gene TRBJ1-3; D unresolved. There are 20 residues in the CDR3. V was trimmed by 5 bases and J by 0 bases, leaving 26 bases between them. Looked up from germline, CDR1 is SGHNT and CDR2 is YENEEA.

The CDR3 nucleotides are TGTGCCAGCAGCCAAGAACAGGGAATTACTGAAGCTTTCTTT. Its translation is CASSQEQGITEAFF. The rearrangement joins TRBV4-2 to TRBJ1-1, with D possibly being TRBD1 (6 bases). Germline V gives CDR1 LGHNA, CDR2 YNFKEQ. Trimming left V 0 bases short and J 5 bases short, with 10 bases between. The CDR3 totals 14 residues.

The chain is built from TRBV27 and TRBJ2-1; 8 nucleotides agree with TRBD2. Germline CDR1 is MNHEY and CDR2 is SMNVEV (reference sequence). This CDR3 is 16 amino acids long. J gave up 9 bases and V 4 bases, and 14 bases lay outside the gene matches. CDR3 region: CASSSQRSGSMVEQFF. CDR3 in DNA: TGTGCCAGCAGTTCGCAGCGAAGCGGGAGTATGGTTGAGCAGTTCTTC.

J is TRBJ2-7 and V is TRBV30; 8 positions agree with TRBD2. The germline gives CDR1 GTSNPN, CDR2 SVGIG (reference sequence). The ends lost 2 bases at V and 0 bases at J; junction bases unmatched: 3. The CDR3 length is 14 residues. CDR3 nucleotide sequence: TGTGCCTGGAGTCTAAGCGGGAGCTCCTACGAGCAGTACTTC. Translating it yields CAWSLSGSSYEQYF.

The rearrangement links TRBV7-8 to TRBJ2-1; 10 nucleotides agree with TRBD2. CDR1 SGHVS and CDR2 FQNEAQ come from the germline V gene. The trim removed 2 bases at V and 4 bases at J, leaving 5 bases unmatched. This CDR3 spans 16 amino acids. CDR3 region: CASSLKLAGEYNEQFF. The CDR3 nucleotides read TGTGCCAGCAGCTTAAAGCTAGCGGGGGAATACAATGAGCAGTTCTTC. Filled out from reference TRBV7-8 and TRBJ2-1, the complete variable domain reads GAGVSQSPRYKVAKRGQDVALRCDPISGHVSLFWYQQALGQGPEFLTYFQNEAQLDKSGLPSDRFFAERPEGSVSTLKIQRTQQEDSAVYLCASSLKLAGEYNEQFFGPGTRLTVL.

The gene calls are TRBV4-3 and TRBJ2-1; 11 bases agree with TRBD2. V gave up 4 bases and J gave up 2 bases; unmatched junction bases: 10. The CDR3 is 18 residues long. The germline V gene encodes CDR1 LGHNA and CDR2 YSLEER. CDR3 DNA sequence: TGCGCCAGCAGCCTGTCTGCACTAGCGGGAGTCCCCTACAATGAGCAGTTCTTC. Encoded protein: CASSLSALAGVPYNEQFF.

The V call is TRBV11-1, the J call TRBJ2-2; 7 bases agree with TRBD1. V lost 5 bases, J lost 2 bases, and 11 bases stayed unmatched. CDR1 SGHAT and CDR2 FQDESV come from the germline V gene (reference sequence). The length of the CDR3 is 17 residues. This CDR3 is CASSPFPGTVNTGELFF. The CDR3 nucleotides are TGTGCCAGCAGCCCGTTCCCCGGGACAGTCAACACCGGGGAGCTGTTTTTT.

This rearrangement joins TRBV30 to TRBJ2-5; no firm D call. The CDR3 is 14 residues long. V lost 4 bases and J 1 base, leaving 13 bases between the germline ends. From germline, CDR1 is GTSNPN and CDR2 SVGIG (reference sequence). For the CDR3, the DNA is TGTGCCTGGACCCGAATCAGGAGCCAAGAGACCCAGTACTTC. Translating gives CAWTRIRSQETQYF.

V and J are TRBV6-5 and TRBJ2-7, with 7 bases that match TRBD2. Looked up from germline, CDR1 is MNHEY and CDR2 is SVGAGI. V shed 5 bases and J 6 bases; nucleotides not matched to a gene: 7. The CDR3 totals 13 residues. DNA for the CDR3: TGTGCCAGCAGTACCGGACTAGGTGGCGAGCAGTACTTC. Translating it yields CASSTGLGGEQYF.